This paragraph reports one T cell receptor (beta chain). The germline V and J ends were trimmed by 3 bases and 4 bases, with 9 bases remaining between them. This CDR3 is built from 13 residues. The V gene's germline CDR1 is MNHEY and CDR2 SMNVEV (reference sequence). Assay used: immunoSEQ multiplex PCR; TCRdb lists only in-frame clones, some missing. The sample holds more than 150,000 clones, more than 75% seen once. Recruits, aged about 18 to 95 years, lived in 25 or so US areas. Participants reported their clinical history, and cohort assignment relied on those reports. The sample comes from a study of blood T cell repertoires in COVID-19. Study-wide background: Some COVID-19 samples were acute and others convalescent; all came from the United States, Italy and Spain.

This TCR was recovered from a man aged 60 to 69 who had been exposed to COVID-19. Sequenced: PBMCs or T cells enriched from blood (not recorded which). The rearrangement joins TRBV27 to TRBJ1-1, with D possibly matching TRBD1 (5 bases). As DNA, the CDR3 is TGTGCCAGCAGTTTGCAGGGTTTCACTGAAGCTTTCTTT. As protein: CASSLQGFTEAFF.